The 30 T cell receptor beta chains below were found in one sample sequenced in a study of immune heterogeneity within non-small cell lung tumors. TCR beta CDR3 regions came from multiplex PCR with 32 forward V and 13 reverse J primers. TCRdb re-called the multiplex PCR reads with MiXCR, one entry per CDR3 protein. The sample has around 4,100 distinct CDR3 sequences, 20% to 25% seen once; the top ten hold roughly 8.7%. As template, the study used bulk tumor genomic DNA at approximately 640 ng per sample. Collection of several biopsies per primary tumor, spaced far apart, took place during surgery. Those enrolled were patients newly diagnosed with untreated non-small cell lung cancer and undergoing curative surgery. Material: lung tumor tissue. These receptors originate from a man between 65 and 85 years old with non-small cell lung cancer.

Notes on this clonotype: In this CDR3 the conserved last residue, phenylalanine or tryptophan, is missing, so a read error is likely. Because the CDR3's place on the DNA is in doubt, the DNA is left out and the CDR3 is given as listed by TCRdb. The rearrangement joins TRBV2 to TRBJ2-3; TRBD2 is taken as the D call from the table, unchecked against the DNA. The CDR3 is 17 residues long, ends included. Germline CDR1 SNHLY, CDR2 FYNNEI. CDR3 loop: CASSEIVYYSYEQYFGP.

As for this clonotype: This may be a read error, as it is one base from a much larger clone. The chain joins TRBV20-1 to TRBJ2-7; no firm D call. The V gene lost 0 bases and the J gene lost 3 bases, with 15 bases spanning the gap. This CDR3 has 15 residues. The germline CDR1 and CDR2 sequences are DFQATT and SNEGSKA (reference sequence). The CDR3 loop is CSARDPKAGNYEQYF. The CDR3 DNA is TGCAGTGCTAGAGATCCTAAGGCTGGGAACTACGAGCAGTACTTC.

The CDR3 DNA reads TGTGCCTGGAGCCGGGAAGACTATGGCTACACCTTC. Residues: CAWSREDYGYTF. This rearrangement joins TRBV30 to TRBJ1-2; unclear D gene. The germline V and J ends were trimmed by 3 bases and 3 bases, with 8 bases remaining between them. The CDR3 runs 12 residues. Germline V gene lookup returns CDR1 GTSNPN and CDR2 SVGIG (reference sequence).

The gene calls are TRBV6-1 and TRBJ1-2; D might be TRBD1 (6 bases). The CDR3 length is 12 residues. V lost 10 bases to trimming and J lost 8 bases, with 17 bases between them. Germline lookup yields CDR1 MNHNS and CDR2 SASEGT. The CDR3 bases are TGTGCCACTGAAGGGGGGGCGCGAGGCTACACCTTC. Protein product: CATEGGARGYTF.

A note on this clonotype: This clone may be a read error of a much larger clone one base away. The rearrangement links TRBV27 to TRBJ2-5; D unresolved. CDR1 MNHEY and CDR2 SMNVEV come from the germline V gene (reference sequence). The CDR3 covers 15 residues. DNA of the CDR3: TGTGCCAGCAGTCCGTTGGGGTCGTTTCAAGAGACCAAGTACTTC. Protein sequence: CASSPLGSFQETKYF.

Concerning this clonotype itself: A read error may produce the germline difference seen at one junction end. The rearrangement joins TRBV2 to TRBJ2-1, with D perhaps TRBD2 (5 bases). This CDR3 is built from 13 residues. CDR1 is SNHLY and CDR2 is FYNNEI in the germline V gene. Written as DNA, the CDR3 is TGTGCCAGCAGTGCGAGGTGGAGGAATGAGCAGCTCTTC. Its translation is CASSARWRNEQLF.

This chain connects TRBV28 to TRBJ1-1; D gene ambiguous. CDR1 and CDR2 (germline): MDHEN, SYDVKM. Trimming pared 7 bases from V and 1 base from J, leaving 7 bases between. CDR3 length equals 12 residues. DNA for the CDR3: TGTGCCAGCACTCGGTCGAACACTGAAGCTTTCTTT. This sequence encodes CASTRSNTEAFF.

By sample share, this clonotype is medium-sized. CDR3 bases: TGTGCCAGCAGAGACGTACACAGAGAACAGCCCCAGCATTTT. It is translated as CASRDVHREQPQHF. The chain employs TRBV6-1 and TRBJ1-5, with D unclear. V dropped 6 bases and J dropped 7 bases, with 16 bases sitting between them. Germline values: CDR1 MNHNS, CDR2 SASEGT. The CDR3 is 14 residues long.

The chain joins TRBV10-3 to TRBJ1-6; no clear D gene. The CDR3 is 12 amino acids. Trimming cost V 2 bases and J 13 bases, with 9 bases left between them. CDR1 and CDR2 (germline): ENHRY, SYGVKD. The CDR3 is CAISEPSSPLHF. CDR3 nucleotides: TGTGCCATCAGTGAGCCGAGCTCCCCCCTCCACTTT.

As to this clonotype: A much larger clone lies a single base off, so this may be a read error. The rearrangement joins TRBV3-1 to TRBJ2-1, with 12 bases fitting TRBD2. The CDR3 contains 16 residues. Looked up from germline, CDR1 is LGHDT and CDR2 is YNNKEL (reference sequence). V lost 7 bases to trimming and J lost 4 bases; unmatched junction nucleotides: 8. CDR3 residues: CASILDGLAGYNEQFF. DNA for the CDR3: TGTGCCAGCATCCTCGATGGACTAGCGGGGTACAATGAGCAGTTCTTC.

This clonotype was seen once. A read error may explain this, as a much larger clone is one base away. V is TRBV6-2 or TRBV6-3 and J is TRBJ2-1, with TRBD2 identical over 13 bases. Trimming at V came to 6 bases and at J to 6 bases, leaving 5 bases not matched to a gene. Germline CDR1 reads MNHEY; CDR2 reads SVGEGT. The CDR3 sequence is 15 residues long. The CDR3: CASSSTSGGTNEQFF. CDR3 DNA: TGTGCCAGCAGCTCGACTAGCGGGGGGACCAATGAGCAGTTCTTC.

This clonotype is large in the sample. The V call is TRBV6-1, the J call TRBJ2-7, with D perhaps TRBD1 (6 bases). The CDR3 sequence is 16 residues long. Germline CDR1 MNHNS, CDR2 SASEGT. V was trimmed by 5 bases and J by 3 bases, leaving 20 bases between them. The CDR3, as DNA: TGTGCCAGCAGTTCTCACCTGGACAGTACCGTCTACGAGCAGTACTTC. This encodes CASSSHLDSTVYEQYF.

This clonotype was counted between two and nine times. The chain recombines TRBV28 with TRBJ2-3, with 14 bases identical to TRBD2. V trimming: 5 bases; J trimming: 1 base; junction bases outside the gene matches: 5. The CDR3 is 17 amino acids. Looked up from germline, CDR1 is MDHEN and CDR2 is SYDVKM. DNA for the CDR3: TGTGCCAGCAGTCCTGGGACTAGCGGGAGAGGCACAGATACGCAGTATTTT. Translated, it gives CASSPGTSGRGTDTQYF.

For this clonotype: At one of its ends the junction is not consistent with the germline gene, which may arise from a read error. The chain recombines TRBV30 with TRBJ2-1; 9 nucleotides match TRBD2. CDR1 GTSNPN and CDR2 SVGIG come from the germline V gene (reference sequence). The CDR3 is 18 residues long. The CDR3 DNA reads TGTGCCGGGAGTGTACGTCGGGGCGGGAGGGGGGGTTTAAATGAGCAGTTCTTC. Protein: CAGSVRRGGRGGLNEQFF. The full variable domain, with the rest looked up from reference TRBV30 and TRBJ2-1, is SQTIHQWPATLVQPVGSPLSLECTVEGTSNPNLYWYRQAAGRGLQLLFYSVGIGQISSEVPQNLSASRPQDRQFILSSKKLLLSDSGFYLCAGSVRRGGRGGLNEQFFGPGTRLTVL.

The rearrangement joins TRBV3-1 to TRBJ2-1; D is ambiguous. CDR3 length: 12 residues. Germline CDR1 LGHDT, CDR2 YNNKEL (reference sequence). V lost 1 base and J lost 9, with 7 bases in between. The CDR3 loop reads CASSQGAGEQFF. DNA for the CDR3: TGTGCCAGCAGCCAAGGGGCAGGTGAGCAGTTCTTC.

A word on this clonotype: A much larger clone differs from this one at a single base, so this may be a read error. This chain joins TRBV12-3 or TRBV12-4 and TRBJ2-2; possible D gene TRBD1, 5 bases. V was cut by 7 bases and J by 5 bases, with 20 bases left in between. The CDR3 has 16 residues. As DNA, the CDR3 is TGTGCCAGCATTGCGTTGGACACCCTGAGGACCGGGGAGCTGTTTTTT. Its translation: CASIALDTLRTGELFF.

The sample holds a few counts of this clonotype. The V gene is TRBV5-1, the J gene TRBJ2-6; TRBD1 might be the D (7 bases). V was cut by 7 bases and J by 4 bases, with 15 bases left in between. There are 15 residues in the CDR3. Germline CDR1 SGHRS, CDR2 YFSETQ. CDR3 in DNA: TGCGCCAGCGCCAGGGGGGCCTCCGGGGCCAACGTCCTGACTTTC. It encodes CASARGASGANVLTF.

There are a few counts of this clonotype. This rearrangement joins TRBV30 to TRBJ1-1; weak D call: TRBD1 (5 bases). The CDR3 runs 18 residues. Trimming removed 0 bases from V and 3 bases from J, with 23 bases in between. Germline lookup yields CDR1 GTSNPN and CDR2 SVGIG (reference sequence). The CDR3 loop reads CAWSVLAAGGVVDTEAFF. CDR3 in DNA: TGTGCCTGGAGTGTACTGGCCGCTGGGGGGGTGGTGGACACTGAAGCTTTCTTT.

The chain joins TRBV20-1 to TRBJ2-2; the match to TRBD2 covers 10 bases. V shed 5 bases, J shed 4 bases, and the junction held 10 bases outside the gene matches. CDR3 length: 16 residues. Germline CDR1 reads DFQATT; CDR2 reads SNEGSKA (reference sequence). The CDR3 DNA follows: TGCAGTGCTCCTGGTAGCGGGGGGCCGGGCACCGGGGAGCTGTTTTTT. Its protein is CSAPGSGGPGTGELFF.

Note on this clonotype: This could be a read error, since a much larger clone is one nucleotide away. The chain combines TRBV27 with TRBJ2-1; D call uncertain. Germline assignment: CDR1 MNHEY and CDR2 SMNVEV (reference sequence). The CDR3 covers 15 residues. The CDR3 DNA is TGTGCCAGCAGTTTAGGGCCGGGCTCCTACAATGGGCAGTTCTTC. Amino acids: CASSLGPGSYNGQFF.

The chain recombines TRBV20-1 with TRBJ2-5; 8 bases match TRBD1. Germline loops: CDR1 DFQATT, CDR2 SNEGSKA (reference sequence). The CDR3 runs to 14 residues. The trim removed 3 bases at V and 5 bases at J, leaving 8 bases unmatched. Here the CDR3 DNA reads TGCAGTGCTAGGGACAGGGCCTATTGGGAGACCCAGTACTTC. Protein sequence: CSARDRAYWETQYF.

This clonotype is labeled medium-sized. The chain employs TRBV11-2 and TRBJ1-2; no clear D gene. V lost 5 bases, J lost 3 bases, and 10 bases lay in between. The CDR3 spans 13 residues. Germline CDR1 is SGHAT and CDR2 is FQNNGV. Written as DNA, the CDR3 is TGTGCCAGCAGCGGGGTGGGATACTATGGCTACACCTTC. This translates into CASSGVGYYGYTF. Full variable domain (outside the CDR3, taken from reference TRBV11-2 and TRBJ1-2): EAGVAQSPRYKIIEKRQSVAFWCNPISGHATLYWYQQILGQGPKLLIQFQNNGVVDDSQLPKDRFSAERLKGVDSTLKIQPAKLEDSAVYLCASSGVGYYGYTFGSGTRLTVV.

This clonotype was picked up a small number of times. A much larger clone differs by one base, so this may be a read error. The V call is TRBV6-1, the J call TRBJ2-7; D is perhaps TRBD1 (7 bases). Per the germline V gene, CDR1 is MNHNS and CDR2 is SASEGT. The CDR3 contains 13 residues. CDR3 region: CASSRGASYQQYF. Written as DNA, the CDR3 is TGTGCCAGCAGCAGGGGGGCGTCCTACCAGCAGTACTTC.

This clonotype was found a few times. This chain joins TRBV7-9 and TRBJ2-1, with D possibly being TRBD1 or TRBD2 (5 bases each). CDR1 is SEHNR, CDR2 FQNEAQ, per germline (reference sequence). There are 15 residues in the CDR3. The V gene lost 3 bases and the J gene lost 8 bases, with 17 bases spanning the gap. CDR3 region: CASSFRDRRSYEQFF. In nucleotides, the CDR3 is TGTGCCAGCAGCTTCCGGGACCGGAGGAGCTATGAGCAGTTCTTC.

This clonotype is medium-sized in the sample. The chain recombines TRBV24-1 with TRBJ1-1; 7 bases fit TRBD1. Germline values: CDR1 KGHDR, CDR2 SFDVKD. There are 15 residues in the CDR3. V gave up 4 bases and J gave up 1 base; unmatched junction bases: 5. The CDR3 DNA reads as TGTGCCACCAGTGACCCCCGGACAGGGAACACTGAAGCTTTCTTT. As protein: CATSDPRTGNTEAFF.

This clonotype is large (0.1 to 1%). The chain links TRBV9 to TRBJ2-1, with D uncertain. The CDR3 covers 14 residues. Per germline, CDR1 SGDLS and CDR2 YYNGEE. Trimming took off 3 bases at V and 0 bases at J, with 7 bases between the two ends. The CDR3 DNA reads as TGTGCCAGCAGCGCCGGTAACTCCTACAATGAGCAGTTCTTC. It specifies CASSAGNSYNEQFF.

By its share, this clonotype is medium-sized. The rearrangement links TRBV4-1 to TRBJ1-2, with a weak D call TRBD1 (6 bases). The CDR3 is made up of 17 amino acids. CDR1 is MGHRA, CDR2 YSYEKL, per germline. Trimming cost V 3 bases and J 4 bases, with 21 bases left between them. CDR3: CASSQQVDSAALYGYTF. CDR3 DNA: TGCGCCAGCAGCCAGCAGGTGGACAGCGCGGCACTCTATGGCTACACCTTC.

The rearrangement uses TRBV30 and TRBJ2-1; 14 bases are a match to TRBD2. The CDR3 sequence is 17 residues long. Trimming removed 1 base from V and 8 bases from J; junction bases left unmatched: 10. Germline-derived CDR1 and CDR2 are GTSNPN and SVGIG (reference sequence). In DNA form, the CDR3 reads TGTGCCTGGAGTGGACTAGCGGGAGGGTCGGGAATACATGAGCAGTTCTTC. This sequence encodes CAWSGLAGGSGIHEQFF.

The J gene is TRBJ2-5, the V gene TRBV3-1, with D perhaps TRBD2 (6 bases). CDR3 length: 15 amino acids. Germline V gene data show CDR1 as LGHDT and CDR2 as YNNKEL (reference sequence). With 4 bases removed from V and 1 base from J, the gap between germline ends came to 13 bases. This CDR3 is CASSRLAWAQETQYF. CDR3 bases: TGTGCCAGCAGCCGTCTAGCGTGGGCCCAAGAGACCCAGTACTTC.

This clonotype is judged medium-sized. The chain carries TRBV7-2 and TRBJ1-2; the D is unclear. The V end lost 5 bases, the J end lost 1 base, and 5 bases lay between the germline ends. This CDR3 has 12 residues. Germline V gene lookup returns CDR1 SGHTA and CDR2 FQGNSA. CDR3 sequence (DNA): TGTGCCAGCAGCGGGGTTAACTATGGCTACACCTTC. As protein: CASSGVNYGYTF.